The T cell receptor beta chain described here comes from a study of blood T cells in healthy people across ages. There are 15 residues in the CDR3. CDR1 is SGHTA and CDR2 is FQGNSA in the germline V gene. With 6 bases removed from V and 2 bases from J, the gap between germline ends came to 15 bases. Primers used in a second PCR of roughly 7 to 12 cycles were a sample-barcoded 5' primer and a J-beta primer mix. TCRdb re-called the 5' RACE reads with MiXCR, one entry per CDR3 protein. The data contain over 1,200,000 distinct CDR3 sequences, approximately 59% of them singletons. V and J are TRBV7-2 and TRBJ2-3, with a tentative D call TRBD2 (5 bases). Sequencing was performed on blood. The receptor was derived from a man aged 18 to 30 in good health. The CDR3 sequence is CASSSSAGVTDTQYF. CDR3 bases: TGTGCCAGCAGTTCTTCCGCCGGGGTCACAGATACGCAGTATTTT. Full variable domain (missing parts from reference TRBV7-2 and TRBJ2-3): GAGVSQSPSNKVTEKGKDVELRCDPISGHTALYWYRQSLGQGLEFLIYFQGNSAPDKSGLPSDRFSAERTGGSVSTLTIQRTQQEDSAVYLCASSSSAGVTDTQYFGPGTRLTVL.